These 6 T cell receptor beta chains were sequenced from one sample in a study of identical twins (dated by TCRdb to about 2016). Libraries were constructed by 5' RACE. Sequencing relied on an Illumina HiSeq 2000. The public reads were quality trimmed at Q25 with fastp and then assembled into clones with MiXCR by TCRdb, keeping productive beta chains. Every entry covers one CDR3 protein and lists the most common genes and DNA from its rows. The sample table holds about 660,000 distinct CDR3 sequences, of which 8.6% were seen once. Roughly 0.97% of the sample belongs to the ten largest clones. These data were also filed under a second study, of yellow fever vaccine responses in identical twins.

Input material: PBMCs. Source of these receptors: a woman aged 18-29 years in good health.

This clonotype has just a few counts. The CDR3 region is CATSPGRGRADTQYF. For the CDR3, the DNA is TGTGCCACCTCGCCTGGCAGGGGAAGAGCAGATACGCAGTATTTT. J is TRBJ2-3 and V is TRBV27; a weak D match, TRBD1 (6 bases). V was shortened by 10 bases and J by 4 bases, with 21 bases between the two germline ends. This CDR3 is built from 15 residues. Germline V CDR1 and CDR2: MNHEY, SMNVEV (reference sequence).

The chain employs TRBV6-5 and TRBJ2-3; TRBD2 is a possible D gene (5 bases). Per the germline V gene, CDR1 is MNHEY and CDR2 is SVGAGI. V was pared by 2 bases and J by 6 bases, with 12 bases between. The CDR3 is 14 residues long. This chain's CDR3 is CASSYVSSGDTQYF. The CDR3 bases are TGTGCCAGCAGTTACGTTTCATCGGGGGATACGCAGTATTTT.

V usage is TRBV24-1 and J usage is TRBJ2-1, with TRBD1 matching over 8 bases. This CDR3 is built from 14 residues. V lost 4 bases, J lost 6 bases, and 4 bases stayed unmatched. The V gene's germline CDR1 is KGHDR and CDR2 SFDVKD. CDR3 nucleotides: TGTGCCACCAGTGAACATGACAGGGGCAATGAGCAGTTCTTC. Translated, it gives CATSEHDRGNEQFF.

This sequence joins TRBV10-3 and TRBJ2-3, with D hard to call. The CDR3 runs 12 residues. Germline assignment: CDR1 ENHRY and CDR2 SYGVKD. V lost 7 bases, J lost 1 base, and 6 bases lay in between. The CDR3 DNA sequence: TGTGCCATCAATCCTGGCACAGATACGCAGTATTTT. Its protein is CAINPGTDTQYF.

This clonotype appeared a few times. The V call is TRBV4-2, the J call TRBJ2-4; TRBD2 matches at 11 bases. The CDR3 loop spans 18 amino acids. The V gene's germline CDR1 is LGHNA and CDR2 YNFKEQ. The V gene end was trimmed by 0 bases and the J gene end by 6 bases; junction bases not matched to a gene: 10. This CDR3 is CASSQDVFTSGGLNIQYF. CDR3 bases: TGTGCCAGCAGCCAAGATGTTTTCACTAGCGGGGGACTAAACATTCAGTACTTC.

This clonotype came up a few times. The chain is built from TRBV2 and TRBJ2-5; 8 bases fit TRBD2. This CDR3 spans 14 amino acids. V trimming: 8 bases; J trimming: 5 bases; junction bases outside the gene matches: 10. Germline V CDR1 and CDR2: SNHLY, FYNNEI. The DNA of the CDR3 is TGTGCCAGCGGTTTAGCGGGGCCCCGGGAGACCCAGTACTTC. It codes for CASGLAGPRETQYF.